One and the same sample provided the 8 T cell receptor beta chains below, sequenced in a study of T cell clonality in common variable immunodeficiency (dated by TCRdb to between 2014 and 2016). Libraries were built with the immunoSEQ multiplex PCR assay. TCRdb carries this immuneACCESS record with in-frame sequences only. Its versions omit some clonotypes, under half of them owing to an unresolved V gene in the studies checked, with the rest unexplained. For this sample, about 52,000 clones are listed, none of them singletons. Under 2% of the sample is held by the ten biggest clonotypes. Sequenced input: peripheral blood mononuclear cells. The origin of the receptors is a person aged 18 to 75 in good health.

In this sample, this clone turned up a few times. The CDR3 extends 3 residues past the end of the read, so its final part is completed from the germline J gene. The V and J genes are TRBV30 and TRBJ1-6; D is unresolved. Germline V lookup: CDR1 GTSNPN, CDR2 SVGIG (reference sequence). CDR3 size: 17 residues. Trimming removed 0 bases at V and 5 bases at J, with 17 bases between. This chain's CDR3 is CAWSVQWASGDNSPLHF. The CDR3 bases that were read are TGTGCCTGGAGTGTACAATGGGCATCCGGGGATAATTCACCC.

This clone was observed at least ten times. The read ends 3 residues before the CDR3 terminus; that terminus is restored from the germline J gene. The rearrangement uses TRBV14 and TRBJ2-4, with a tentative D call TRBD1 (5 bases). Germline loops: CDR1 SGHDN, CDR2 FVKESK. The germline V and J ends were trimmed by 1 base and 4 bases, with 11 bases remaining between them. CDR3 length: 15 amino acids. The CDR3 sequence: CASSQGVTVKNIQYF. The sequenced CDR3 bases are TGTGCCAGCAGCCAAGGGGTGACAGTGAAAAACATT.

This clone was counted ten times or more. The read finishes 3 residues shy of the CDR3 end, and the germline J gene is used to complete it. The V and J genes are TRBV6-4 and TRBJ1-1, with 11 positions matching TRBD1. Looked up from germline, CDR1 is MRHNA and CDR2 is SNTAGT. Germline trimming cut 6 bases from V and 4 bases from J; bases unmatched to any gene: 4. The CDR3 has 14 residues. The CDR3 region is CASRRTGGITEAFF. Incomplete CDR3 DNA: TGTGCCAGCAGAAGGACAGGGGGCATCACTGAA.

Of note for this clone: The read is 3 residues too short to cover the CDR3 end, so that end is filled in from the germline J gene. The chain is built from TRBV7-3 and TRBJ2-1; 9 bases map to TRBD2. Germline CDR1 and CDR2: SGHTA and FQGTGA. V lost 4 bases, J lost 7 bases, and 2 bases stayed unmatched. The CDR3 contains 13 residues. The covered CDR3 bases are TGTGCCAGCAGCTACCTAGCGGGGAATGAG. Its translation: CASSYLAGNE. The full CDR3 protein is CASSYLAGNEQFF.

CDR3 sequence reads: CAYTSGREGPQHF. CDR3 DNA, as far as it was read: TGTGCCTATACTTCCGGCAGGGAAGGGCCC. The chain combines TRBV30 with TRBJ1-5; D might be TRBD1 (5 bases). Read sequence stops 3 residues before the CDR3 end, and the germline J gene provides the missing end. The germline V gene encodes CDR1 GTSNPN and CDR2 SVGIG (reference sequence). The ends were cut back, 7 bases at V and 9 bases at J, with 19 bases in the middle. The CDR3 contains 13 residues.

This clone was seen many times. The read halts 3 residues ahead of the CDR3 end, with the missing end drawn from the germline J gene. This chain links TRBV30 with TRBJ1-1; D perhaps matches TRBD1 (5 bases). CDR3 length equals 14 residues. The V and J ends lost 4 bases and 4 bases respectively, with 16 bases between them. The germline gives CDR1 GTSNPN, CDR2 SVGIG (reference sequence). The CDR3 bases that were read are TGTGCCTGGACCGTTGGGGGGGTAGGCACTGAA. This translates into CAWTVGGVGTE. The full-length CDR3 reads as CAWTVGGVGTEAFF.

This clone was recorded a few times. The CDR3 end falls 3 residues outside the read, so it is completed with the germline J gene. The chain is built from TRBV30 and TRBJ2-4; the D is unclear. CDR1 and CDR2 (germline): GTSNPN, SVGIG (reference sequence). The CDR3 loop spans 13 amino acids. CDR3: CAWSPSRNYGQYF. The DNA read from the CDR3 is TGTGCCTGGAGTCCCTCCCGGAACTATGGT.

The table lists this clone with many counts. The sequenced fragment ends 3 residues before the CDR3 boundary, so the rest is inferred from the germline J gene. This rearrangement joins TRBV7-2 to TRBJ2-7; 7 bases match TRBD2. Germline CDR1 is SGHTA and CDR2 is FQGNSA. The CDR3 consists of 15 residues. The V and J ends lost 5 bases and 2 bases, in that order; junction bases with no gene match: 9. CDR3 region: CASSAVTGTTYEQYF. The DNA read from the CDR3 is TGTGCCAGCAGCGCCGTCACCGGGACTACCTACGAG.